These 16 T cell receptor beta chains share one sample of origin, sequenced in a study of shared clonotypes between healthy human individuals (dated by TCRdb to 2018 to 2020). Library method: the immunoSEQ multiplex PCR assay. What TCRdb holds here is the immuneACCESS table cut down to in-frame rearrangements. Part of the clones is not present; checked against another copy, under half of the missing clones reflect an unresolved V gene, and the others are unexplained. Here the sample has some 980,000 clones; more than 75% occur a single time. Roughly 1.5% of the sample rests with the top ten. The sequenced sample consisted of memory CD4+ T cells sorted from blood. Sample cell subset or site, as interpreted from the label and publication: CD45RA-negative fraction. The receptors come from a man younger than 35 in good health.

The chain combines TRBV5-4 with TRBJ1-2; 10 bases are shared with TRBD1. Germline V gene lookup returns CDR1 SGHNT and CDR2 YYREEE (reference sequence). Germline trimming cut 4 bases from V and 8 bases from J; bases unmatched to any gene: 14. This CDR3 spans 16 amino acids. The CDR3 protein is CASSEAGQGGRGGYTF. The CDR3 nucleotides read TGTGCCAGCAGCGAAGCCGGACAGGGGGGACGGGGCGGCTACACCTTC.

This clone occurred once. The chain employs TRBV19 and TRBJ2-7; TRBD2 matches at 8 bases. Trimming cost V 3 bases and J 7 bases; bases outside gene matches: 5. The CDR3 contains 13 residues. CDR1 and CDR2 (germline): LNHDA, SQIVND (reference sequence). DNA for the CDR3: TGTGCCAGTAGTATGATAGCGGGGAGTGAGCAGTACTTC. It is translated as CASSMIAGSEQYF.

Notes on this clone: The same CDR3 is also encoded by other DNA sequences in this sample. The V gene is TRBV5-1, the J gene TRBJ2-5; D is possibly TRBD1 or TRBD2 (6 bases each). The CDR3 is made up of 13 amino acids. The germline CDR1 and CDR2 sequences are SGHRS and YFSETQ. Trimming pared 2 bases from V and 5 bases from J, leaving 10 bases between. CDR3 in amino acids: CASSFGGLETQYF. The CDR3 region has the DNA TGCGCCAGCAGCTTTGGGGGGCTGGAGACCCAGTACTTC.

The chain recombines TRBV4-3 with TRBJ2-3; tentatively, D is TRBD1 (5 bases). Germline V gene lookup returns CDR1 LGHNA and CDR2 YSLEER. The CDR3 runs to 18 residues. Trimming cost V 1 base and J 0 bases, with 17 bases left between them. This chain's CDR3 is CASSQGVGATSSTDTQYF. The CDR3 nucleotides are TGCGCCAGCAGCCAAGGGGTAGGGGCTACCTCTAGCACAGATACGCAGTATTTT.

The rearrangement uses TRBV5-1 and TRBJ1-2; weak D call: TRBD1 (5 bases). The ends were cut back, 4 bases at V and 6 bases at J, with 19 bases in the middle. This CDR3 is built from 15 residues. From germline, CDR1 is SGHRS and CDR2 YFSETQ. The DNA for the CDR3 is TGCGCCAGCAGCGCTGTCGGGGGAAGAGAGGATGGCTACACCTTC. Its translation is CASSAVGGREDGYTF.

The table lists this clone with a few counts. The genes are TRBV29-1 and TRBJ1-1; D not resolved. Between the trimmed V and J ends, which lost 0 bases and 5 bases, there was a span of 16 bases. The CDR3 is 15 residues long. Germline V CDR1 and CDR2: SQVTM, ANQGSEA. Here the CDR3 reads CSVEDRRHLRTEAFF. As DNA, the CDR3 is TGCAGCGTTGAAGATCGTAGACACCTGAGGACTGAAGCTTTCTTT. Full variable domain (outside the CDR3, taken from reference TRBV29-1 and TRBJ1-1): SAVISQKPSRDICQRGTSLTIQCQVDSQVTMMFWYRQQPGQSLTLIATANQGSEATYESGFVIDKFPISRPNLTFSTLTVSNMSPEDSSIYLCSVEDRRHLRTEAFFGQGTRLTVV.

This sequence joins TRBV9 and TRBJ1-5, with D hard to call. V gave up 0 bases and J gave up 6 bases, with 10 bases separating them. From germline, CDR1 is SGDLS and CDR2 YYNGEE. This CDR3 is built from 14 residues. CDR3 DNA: TGTGCCAGCAGCGTAGGGCCAGAGGGTCAGCCCCAGCATTTT. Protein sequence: CASSVGPEGQPQHF.

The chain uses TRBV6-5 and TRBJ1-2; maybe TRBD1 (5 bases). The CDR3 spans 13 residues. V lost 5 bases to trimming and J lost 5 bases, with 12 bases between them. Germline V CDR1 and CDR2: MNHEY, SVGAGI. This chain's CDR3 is CASSPGRTYGYTF. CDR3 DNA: TGTGCCAGCAGTCCGGGACGGACTTATGGCTACACCTTC.

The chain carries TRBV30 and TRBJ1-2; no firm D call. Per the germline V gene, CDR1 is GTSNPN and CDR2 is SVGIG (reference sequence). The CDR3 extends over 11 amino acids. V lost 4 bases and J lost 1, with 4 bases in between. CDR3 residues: CAWNYNYGYTF. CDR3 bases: TGTGCCTGGAACTATAACTATGGCTACACCTTC.

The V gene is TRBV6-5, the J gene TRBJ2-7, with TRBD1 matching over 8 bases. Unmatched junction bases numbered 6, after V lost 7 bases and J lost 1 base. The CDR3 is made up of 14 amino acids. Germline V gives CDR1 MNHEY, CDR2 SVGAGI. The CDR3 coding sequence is TGTGCCAGCACCCGGGACAGGTTTTCCTACGAGCAGTACTTC. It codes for CASTRDRFSYEQYF.

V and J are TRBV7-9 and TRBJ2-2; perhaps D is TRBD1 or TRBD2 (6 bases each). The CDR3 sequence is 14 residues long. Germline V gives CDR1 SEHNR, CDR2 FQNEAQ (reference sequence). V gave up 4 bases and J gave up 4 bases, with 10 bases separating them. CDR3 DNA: TGTGCCAGCAGCTCCGGGGGCGGCACCGGGGAGCTGTTTTTT. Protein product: CASSSGGGTGELFF.

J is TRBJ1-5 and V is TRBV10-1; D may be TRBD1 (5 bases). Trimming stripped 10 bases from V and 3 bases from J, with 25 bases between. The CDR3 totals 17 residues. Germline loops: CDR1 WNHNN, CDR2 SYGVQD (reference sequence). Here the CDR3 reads CATPPRRQSRYNQPQHF. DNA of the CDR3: TGCGCCACCCCGCCTAGGAGACAGTCCCGGTACAATCAGCCCCAGCATTTT.

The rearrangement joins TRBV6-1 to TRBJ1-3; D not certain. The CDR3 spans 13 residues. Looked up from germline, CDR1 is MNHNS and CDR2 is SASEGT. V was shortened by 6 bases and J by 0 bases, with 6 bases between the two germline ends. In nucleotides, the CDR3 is TGTGCCAGCAGGCCGAACTCTGGAAACACCATATATTTT. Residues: CASRPNSGNTIYF.

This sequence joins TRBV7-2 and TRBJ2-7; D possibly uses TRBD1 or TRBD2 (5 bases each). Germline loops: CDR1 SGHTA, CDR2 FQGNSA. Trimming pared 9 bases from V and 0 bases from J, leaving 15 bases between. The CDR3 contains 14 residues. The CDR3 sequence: CASQPRGSSYEQYF. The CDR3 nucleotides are TGTGCCAGTCAGCCGAGGGGAAGCTCCTACGAGCAGTACTTC.

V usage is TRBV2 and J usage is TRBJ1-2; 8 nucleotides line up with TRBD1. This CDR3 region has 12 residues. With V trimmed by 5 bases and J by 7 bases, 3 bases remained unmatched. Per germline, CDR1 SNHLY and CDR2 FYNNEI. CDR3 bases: TGTGCCAGCAGTCCGGACAGGGTTGGCTACACCTTC. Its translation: CASSPDRVGYTF.

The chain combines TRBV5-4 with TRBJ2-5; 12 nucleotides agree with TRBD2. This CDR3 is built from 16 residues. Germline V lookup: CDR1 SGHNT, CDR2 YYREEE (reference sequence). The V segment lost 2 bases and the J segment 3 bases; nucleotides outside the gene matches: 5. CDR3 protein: CASSFPSGGAKETQYF. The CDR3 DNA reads TGTGCCAGCAGCTTCCCTAGCGGGGGGGCGAAAGAGACCCAGTACTTC.